This T cell receptor beta chain is drawn from a study of response to subunit inactivated influenza vaccine. Broader study findings: Authors proposed each seasonal influenza vaccination draws in few new T cells.

The CDR3 extends over 15 amino acids. Per germline, CDR1 MGHRA and CDR2 YSYEKL. V shed 3 bases and J shed 5 bases, with 11 bases lying between them. TCRdb re-derived calls from the RT-PCR reads in MiXCR, one entry per CDR3 protein. This sample has hundreds of thousands of distinct CDR3 sequences; around 15% occur once, and the top ten carry 7.5% to 8%. This clonotype was detected ten times or more. The antigen is undetermined. The chain links TRBV4-1 to TRBJ1-6; a weak D match, TRBD1 (6 bases). Sequenced here: PBMCs from blood, sampled around 14 days before vaccination. This TCR was recovered from a man between 45 and 60 years old who received an inactivated influenza vaccine. The CDR3, as DNA: TGCGCCAGCAGCCACCGAGGACAGAATAATTCACCCCTCCACTTT. Amino acids: CASSHRGQNNSPLHF.